This entry is about one TCR beta chain. Antigen unknown. The sample is drawn from a study of CD8 T cells in ankylosing spondylitis. Using its own MiXCR run on the 5' RACE reads, TCRdb lists one record per CDR3 protein. The sample yields fewer than 350,000 distinct CDR3 sequences, roughly 11% seen once. General study results and limits: There were earlier reports of some motif variants in reactive arthritis synovial fluid and blood. Several highly homologous variants formed a TCR beta motif that appeared characteristic of ankylosing spondylitis blood. The authors found the disease-linked clones to be CD8+ and relatively rare in peripheral blood. Disease-associated clones were reportedly significantly overrepresented in matched ankylosing spondylitis synovial fluid.

The CDR3 is made up of 13 amino acids. Germline V gene data show CDR1 as DFQATT and CDR2 as SNEGSKA (reference sequence). The sequencing input was blood, either unsorted or a sorted T cell fraction (not recorded which). The chain combines TRBV20-1 with TRBJ2-7; TRBD2 agrees at 9 bases. The TCR comes from a female donor with ankylosing spondylitis or in good health (not recorded which). The CDR3 bases are TGCAGCCACTTAGCGGGAGCTACCCACGAGCAGTACTTC. Translated, it gives CSHLAGATHEQYF.